This T cell receptor beta chain originates from a study of blood T cell repertoires in COVID-19. The wider study: Acute and convalescent COVID-19 samples came from the United States, Italy and Spain. The cDNA or gDNA used as material had been derived from T cells, B-cell-depleted T cells, or PBMCs.

CDR1 and CDR2 from the germline V gene are MDHEN and SYDVKM. V was pared by 7 bases and J by 3 bases, with 4 bases of the junction left unmatched. The CDR3 has 13 amino acids. Authors' methods: Counts of nucleated cells, estimated from reference gene primer amplification, were obtained. Here immunoSEQ multiplex PCR was the method, and the copy in TCRdb shows in-frame clones only, minus some. V, J and clone size were drawn from that table, and D and trimming were deduced from the DNA. The sample lists about 180,000 clones; approximately 91% were seen once. The sequence derives from a middle-aged man with acute or convalescent COVID-19. Sequenced input: peripheral blood. This chain joins TRBV28 and TRBJ2-3; 7 bases agree with TRBD1. The CDR3 loop is CASITGETDTQYF. The CDR3 DNA follows: TGTGCCAGCATAACAGGGGAGACAGATACGCAGTATTTT.